This T cell receptor (beta chain) comes out of a study of cytomegalovirus exposure and HLA in healthy donors. General study findings and limits: Confirmation was obtained in vitro that a few CMV-associated chains are specific for CMV antigens. A later analysis appeared to link common viral pathogens to several of the most significant clusters. Accurate HLA-A and HLA-B prediction from TCR beta sequences was reported for most subjects.

The study ran its PCR with 60 Vbeta and 13 Jbeta primers. The data were produced by immunoSEQ multiplex PCR, yet TCRdb's version contains in-frame clones alone and is incomplete. The sample carries some 150,000 clones, around 69% recorded once. Comment on this clone: Antigen unknown.

What was sequenced was PBMCs. This TCR was sampled from a man aged 60 to 69 in good health and CMV-seronegative.

CDR3 amino acids: CASSLESGSGEQYF. The CDR3 coding sequence is TGTGCCAGCAGCTTAGAAAGCGGGAGTGGCGAGCAGTACTTC. The chain combines TRBV11-2 with TRBJ2-7; TRBD2 aligns across 8 bases. The CDR3 has 14 residues. The junction had 4 bases not matched to a gene; V was cut back by 0 bases and J by 6 bases. The germline gives CDR1 SGHAT, CDR2 FQNNGV. The variable domain in full, completed from reference TRBV11-2 and TRBJ2-7, reads EAGVAQSPRYKIIEKRQSVAFWCNPISGHATLYWYQQILGQGPKLLIQFQNNGVVDDSQLPKDRFSAERLKGVDSTLKIQPAKLEDSAVYLCASSLESGSGEQYFGPGTRLTVT.